A single T cell receptor beta chain is shown here with its context. The data were taken from a study of blood T cell repertoires in COVID-19. Background on the study: T cells, B-cell-depleted T cells, or PBMCs provided the cDNA or gDNA that served as material.

Between the trimmed V and J ends, which lost 3 bases and 1 base, there was a span of 16 bases. Germline CDR1 reads SGHKS; CDR2 reads YYEKEE (reference sequence). This CDR3 contains 16 residues. Clones were sequenced by immunoSEQ multiplex PCR, and TCRdb holds only the in-frame ones, with some missing. This table holds about 400,000 clones, about 88% found once. The rearrangement links TRBV5-5 to TRBJ1-1; D might be TRBD1 (6 bases). Sequences were obtained from peripheral blood. This sequence originates from an older woman with COVID-19, enrolled during active disease. The DNA of the CDR3 is TGTGCCAGCAGCTGGGATCGACCGACAGGGAACACTGAAGCTTTCTTT. Protein sequence: CASSWDRPTGNTEAFF.